What follows is one TCR beta chain and its context. In the authors' workflow: Filtering was not the same, since immunoSEQ gave junction-only sequences without quality scores. Sequenced by immunoSEQ multiplex PCR; TCRdb stores in-frame clones only, minus some. V, J and clone size are taken as reported in that table, and D and trimming were inferred from the DNA itself. In the table there are approximately 500,000 clones, roughly 80% of which are singletons. Healthy HIV-negative adults without recent acute infections or vaccinations served as donors. This sample is drawn from a study of shared clonotypes between healthy human individuals. The CDR3 is 15 amino acids. V lost 1 base, J lost 7 bases, and 9 bases stayed unmatched. Per the germline V gene, CDR1 is SGHNT and CDR2 is YYREEE (reference sequence).

This chain joins TRBV5-4 and TRBJ2-7; 9 nucleotides match TRBD2. Sequencing input: PBMCs. The TCR originated in a woman aged 40 to 50 in good health. Some clones in this sample may be carry-over from other donors' samples. The CDR3 nucleotides read TGTGCCAGCAGCTTGATGGGCGGGAGGGCCTGGGAGCAGTACTTC. Translating gives CASSLMGGRAWEQYF.